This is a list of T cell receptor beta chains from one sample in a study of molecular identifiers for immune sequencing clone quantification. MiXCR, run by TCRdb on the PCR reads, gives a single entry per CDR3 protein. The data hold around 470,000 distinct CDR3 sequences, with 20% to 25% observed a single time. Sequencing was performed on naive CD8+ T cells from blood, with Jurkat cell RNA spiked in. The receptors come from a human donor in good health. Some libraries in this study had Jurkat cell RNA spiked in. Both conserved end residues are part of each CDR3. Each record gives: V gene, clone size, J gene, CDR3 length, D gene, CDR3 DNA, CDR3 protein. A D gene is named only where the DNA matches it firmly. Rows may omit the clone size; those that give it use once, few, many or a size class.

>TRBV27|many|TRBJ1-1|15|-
TGTGCCAGCAGTTTAACCGTACAGGGGAACACTGAAGCTTTCTTT
CASSLTVQGNTEAFF
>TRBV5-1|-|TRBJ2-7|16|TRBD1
TGCGCCAGCAGCCTTACCGACAGGGTTCCCTCCTACGAGCAGTACTTC
CASSLTDRVPSYEQYF
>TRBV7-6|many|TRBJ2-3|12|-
TGTGCCAGCAGTTTCTACACAGATACGCAGTATTTT
CASSFYTDTQYF
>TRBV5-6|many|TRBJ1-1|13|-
TGTGCCAGCAGCTTGGGGACAGAGCCCCGGGCTTTCTTT
CASSLGTEPRAFF
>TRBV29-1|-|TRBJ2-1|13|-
TGCGGCGCTCTCTCCGGTTCACACAAACAGCAGTTCTTC
CGALSGSHKQQFF
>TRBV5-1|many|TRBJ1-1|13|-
TGCGCCAGCAGCTTTGGGGGAAATGGTGAAGCTTTCTTT
CASSFGGNGEAFF
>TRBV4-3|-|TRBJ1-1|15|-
TGCGCCAGCAGCGGAGAGGGACCGATGAACACTGAAGCTTTCTTT
CASSGEGPMNTEAFF
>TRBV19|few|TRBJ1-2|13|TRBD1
TGTGCCAGTAGAACCGGGACAGGGCTCGGCTACACCTTC
CASRTGTGLGYTF
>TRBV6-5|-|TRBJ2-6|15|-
TGTGCCAGCAACACTCGGAGGGGGGGGGCCAACGTCCTGACTTTC
CASNTRRGGANVLTF
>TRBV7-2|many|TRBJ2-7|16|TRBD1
TGTGCCAGCAGCTTAGCGGGGACAGAAGTCTACTACGAGCAGTACTTC
CASSLAGTEVYYEQYF
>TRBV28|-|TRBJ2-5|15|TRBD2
TGTGCCAGCAGTTTTCCTGCGGGAGACAAAGAGACCCAGTACTTC
CASSFPAGDKETQYF
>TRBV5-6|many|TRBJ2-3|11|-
TGTGCCAGCAGTTTGACAGATACGCAGTATTTT
CASSLTDTQYF
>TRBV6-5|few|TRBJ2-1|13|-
TGTGCCAGCAGTCCGACTAGTACCGGTGAGCAGTTCTTC
CASSPTSTGEQFF
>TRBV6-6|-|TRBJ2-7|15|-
TGTGTCAGCAGTTACAGGGACACCTACTCCTACGAGCAGTACTTC
CVSSYRDTYSYEQYF
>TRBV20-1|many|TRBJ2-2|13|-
TGCAGTGCTGGGGCAGCGAACACCGGGGAGCTGTTTTTT
CSAGAANTGELFF
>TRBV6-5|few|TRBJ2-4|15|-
TGTGCCAGCAGTTTCTTGGCAGGCGGGAAAAACATTCAGTACTTC
CASSFLAGGKNIQYF
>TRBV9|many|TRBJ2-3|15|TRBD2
TGTGCCAGCACCTTTAGCGGGACTAGCACAGATACGCAGTATTTT
CASTFSGTSTDTQYF
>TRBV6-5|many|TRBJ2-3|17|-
TGTGCCAGCAGTTACTCATTAGGGGGGGCTAGCACAGATACGCAGTATTTT
CASSYSLGGASTDTQYF
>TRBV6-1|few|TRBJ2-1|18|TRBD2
TGTGCCAGCCGACCCGGGACTAGCGGGGGGGCCGCTTACAATGAGCAGTTCTTC
CASRPGTSGGAAYNEQFF
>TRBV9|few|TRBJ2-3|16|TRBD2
TGTGCCAGCAGCGCCCCTGTAGCGGGACCGCAGGATACGCAGTATTTT
CASSAPVAGPQDTQYF
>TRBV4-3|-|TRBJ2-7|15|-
TGCGCCAGCAGCCAAGAGGGAGGGGGACCCTACGAGCAGTACTTC
CASSQEGGGPYEQYF
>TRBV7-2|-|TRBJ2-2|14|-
TGTGCCAGCAGCTTTTTTCTGAACACCGGGGAGCTGTTTTTT
CASSFFLNTGELFF
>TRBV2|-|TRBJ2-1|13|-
TGTGCCAGCAGTAGGGCATCCTACAATGAGCAGTTCTTC
CASSRASYNEQFF
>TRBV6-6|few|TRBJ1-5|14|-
TGTGCCAGCAGTCAGGGTCCCAGCAATCAGCCCCAGCATTTT
CASSQGPSNQPQHF
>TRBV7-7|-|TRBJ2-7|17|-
TGTGCTAGCAGCTTTCCCCCTCGGACAGTCCTCTCCTACGAGCAGTACTTC
CASSFPPRTVLSYEQYF
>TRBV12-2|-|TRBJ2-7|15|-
TGTGCAAGTCGCTTAGCCCACGGTATTCTTCACGAGCAGTACTTC
CASRLAHGILHEQYF
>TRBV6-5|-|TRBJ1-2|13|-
TGTGCCAGCAGTTACGGCAGAAACTATGGCTACACCTTC
CASSYGRNYGYTF
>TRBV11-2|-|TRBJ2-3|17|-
TGTGCCAGCAGAGGCAGTTGGGGGGACACAGAGATCGGGACGCAGTATTTT
CASRGSWGDTEIGTQYF
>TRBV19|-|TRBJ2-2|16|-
TGTGCCGGTAGTATAGACGAGACTTGGGACACCGGGGAGCTGTTTTTT
CAGSIDETWDTGELFF